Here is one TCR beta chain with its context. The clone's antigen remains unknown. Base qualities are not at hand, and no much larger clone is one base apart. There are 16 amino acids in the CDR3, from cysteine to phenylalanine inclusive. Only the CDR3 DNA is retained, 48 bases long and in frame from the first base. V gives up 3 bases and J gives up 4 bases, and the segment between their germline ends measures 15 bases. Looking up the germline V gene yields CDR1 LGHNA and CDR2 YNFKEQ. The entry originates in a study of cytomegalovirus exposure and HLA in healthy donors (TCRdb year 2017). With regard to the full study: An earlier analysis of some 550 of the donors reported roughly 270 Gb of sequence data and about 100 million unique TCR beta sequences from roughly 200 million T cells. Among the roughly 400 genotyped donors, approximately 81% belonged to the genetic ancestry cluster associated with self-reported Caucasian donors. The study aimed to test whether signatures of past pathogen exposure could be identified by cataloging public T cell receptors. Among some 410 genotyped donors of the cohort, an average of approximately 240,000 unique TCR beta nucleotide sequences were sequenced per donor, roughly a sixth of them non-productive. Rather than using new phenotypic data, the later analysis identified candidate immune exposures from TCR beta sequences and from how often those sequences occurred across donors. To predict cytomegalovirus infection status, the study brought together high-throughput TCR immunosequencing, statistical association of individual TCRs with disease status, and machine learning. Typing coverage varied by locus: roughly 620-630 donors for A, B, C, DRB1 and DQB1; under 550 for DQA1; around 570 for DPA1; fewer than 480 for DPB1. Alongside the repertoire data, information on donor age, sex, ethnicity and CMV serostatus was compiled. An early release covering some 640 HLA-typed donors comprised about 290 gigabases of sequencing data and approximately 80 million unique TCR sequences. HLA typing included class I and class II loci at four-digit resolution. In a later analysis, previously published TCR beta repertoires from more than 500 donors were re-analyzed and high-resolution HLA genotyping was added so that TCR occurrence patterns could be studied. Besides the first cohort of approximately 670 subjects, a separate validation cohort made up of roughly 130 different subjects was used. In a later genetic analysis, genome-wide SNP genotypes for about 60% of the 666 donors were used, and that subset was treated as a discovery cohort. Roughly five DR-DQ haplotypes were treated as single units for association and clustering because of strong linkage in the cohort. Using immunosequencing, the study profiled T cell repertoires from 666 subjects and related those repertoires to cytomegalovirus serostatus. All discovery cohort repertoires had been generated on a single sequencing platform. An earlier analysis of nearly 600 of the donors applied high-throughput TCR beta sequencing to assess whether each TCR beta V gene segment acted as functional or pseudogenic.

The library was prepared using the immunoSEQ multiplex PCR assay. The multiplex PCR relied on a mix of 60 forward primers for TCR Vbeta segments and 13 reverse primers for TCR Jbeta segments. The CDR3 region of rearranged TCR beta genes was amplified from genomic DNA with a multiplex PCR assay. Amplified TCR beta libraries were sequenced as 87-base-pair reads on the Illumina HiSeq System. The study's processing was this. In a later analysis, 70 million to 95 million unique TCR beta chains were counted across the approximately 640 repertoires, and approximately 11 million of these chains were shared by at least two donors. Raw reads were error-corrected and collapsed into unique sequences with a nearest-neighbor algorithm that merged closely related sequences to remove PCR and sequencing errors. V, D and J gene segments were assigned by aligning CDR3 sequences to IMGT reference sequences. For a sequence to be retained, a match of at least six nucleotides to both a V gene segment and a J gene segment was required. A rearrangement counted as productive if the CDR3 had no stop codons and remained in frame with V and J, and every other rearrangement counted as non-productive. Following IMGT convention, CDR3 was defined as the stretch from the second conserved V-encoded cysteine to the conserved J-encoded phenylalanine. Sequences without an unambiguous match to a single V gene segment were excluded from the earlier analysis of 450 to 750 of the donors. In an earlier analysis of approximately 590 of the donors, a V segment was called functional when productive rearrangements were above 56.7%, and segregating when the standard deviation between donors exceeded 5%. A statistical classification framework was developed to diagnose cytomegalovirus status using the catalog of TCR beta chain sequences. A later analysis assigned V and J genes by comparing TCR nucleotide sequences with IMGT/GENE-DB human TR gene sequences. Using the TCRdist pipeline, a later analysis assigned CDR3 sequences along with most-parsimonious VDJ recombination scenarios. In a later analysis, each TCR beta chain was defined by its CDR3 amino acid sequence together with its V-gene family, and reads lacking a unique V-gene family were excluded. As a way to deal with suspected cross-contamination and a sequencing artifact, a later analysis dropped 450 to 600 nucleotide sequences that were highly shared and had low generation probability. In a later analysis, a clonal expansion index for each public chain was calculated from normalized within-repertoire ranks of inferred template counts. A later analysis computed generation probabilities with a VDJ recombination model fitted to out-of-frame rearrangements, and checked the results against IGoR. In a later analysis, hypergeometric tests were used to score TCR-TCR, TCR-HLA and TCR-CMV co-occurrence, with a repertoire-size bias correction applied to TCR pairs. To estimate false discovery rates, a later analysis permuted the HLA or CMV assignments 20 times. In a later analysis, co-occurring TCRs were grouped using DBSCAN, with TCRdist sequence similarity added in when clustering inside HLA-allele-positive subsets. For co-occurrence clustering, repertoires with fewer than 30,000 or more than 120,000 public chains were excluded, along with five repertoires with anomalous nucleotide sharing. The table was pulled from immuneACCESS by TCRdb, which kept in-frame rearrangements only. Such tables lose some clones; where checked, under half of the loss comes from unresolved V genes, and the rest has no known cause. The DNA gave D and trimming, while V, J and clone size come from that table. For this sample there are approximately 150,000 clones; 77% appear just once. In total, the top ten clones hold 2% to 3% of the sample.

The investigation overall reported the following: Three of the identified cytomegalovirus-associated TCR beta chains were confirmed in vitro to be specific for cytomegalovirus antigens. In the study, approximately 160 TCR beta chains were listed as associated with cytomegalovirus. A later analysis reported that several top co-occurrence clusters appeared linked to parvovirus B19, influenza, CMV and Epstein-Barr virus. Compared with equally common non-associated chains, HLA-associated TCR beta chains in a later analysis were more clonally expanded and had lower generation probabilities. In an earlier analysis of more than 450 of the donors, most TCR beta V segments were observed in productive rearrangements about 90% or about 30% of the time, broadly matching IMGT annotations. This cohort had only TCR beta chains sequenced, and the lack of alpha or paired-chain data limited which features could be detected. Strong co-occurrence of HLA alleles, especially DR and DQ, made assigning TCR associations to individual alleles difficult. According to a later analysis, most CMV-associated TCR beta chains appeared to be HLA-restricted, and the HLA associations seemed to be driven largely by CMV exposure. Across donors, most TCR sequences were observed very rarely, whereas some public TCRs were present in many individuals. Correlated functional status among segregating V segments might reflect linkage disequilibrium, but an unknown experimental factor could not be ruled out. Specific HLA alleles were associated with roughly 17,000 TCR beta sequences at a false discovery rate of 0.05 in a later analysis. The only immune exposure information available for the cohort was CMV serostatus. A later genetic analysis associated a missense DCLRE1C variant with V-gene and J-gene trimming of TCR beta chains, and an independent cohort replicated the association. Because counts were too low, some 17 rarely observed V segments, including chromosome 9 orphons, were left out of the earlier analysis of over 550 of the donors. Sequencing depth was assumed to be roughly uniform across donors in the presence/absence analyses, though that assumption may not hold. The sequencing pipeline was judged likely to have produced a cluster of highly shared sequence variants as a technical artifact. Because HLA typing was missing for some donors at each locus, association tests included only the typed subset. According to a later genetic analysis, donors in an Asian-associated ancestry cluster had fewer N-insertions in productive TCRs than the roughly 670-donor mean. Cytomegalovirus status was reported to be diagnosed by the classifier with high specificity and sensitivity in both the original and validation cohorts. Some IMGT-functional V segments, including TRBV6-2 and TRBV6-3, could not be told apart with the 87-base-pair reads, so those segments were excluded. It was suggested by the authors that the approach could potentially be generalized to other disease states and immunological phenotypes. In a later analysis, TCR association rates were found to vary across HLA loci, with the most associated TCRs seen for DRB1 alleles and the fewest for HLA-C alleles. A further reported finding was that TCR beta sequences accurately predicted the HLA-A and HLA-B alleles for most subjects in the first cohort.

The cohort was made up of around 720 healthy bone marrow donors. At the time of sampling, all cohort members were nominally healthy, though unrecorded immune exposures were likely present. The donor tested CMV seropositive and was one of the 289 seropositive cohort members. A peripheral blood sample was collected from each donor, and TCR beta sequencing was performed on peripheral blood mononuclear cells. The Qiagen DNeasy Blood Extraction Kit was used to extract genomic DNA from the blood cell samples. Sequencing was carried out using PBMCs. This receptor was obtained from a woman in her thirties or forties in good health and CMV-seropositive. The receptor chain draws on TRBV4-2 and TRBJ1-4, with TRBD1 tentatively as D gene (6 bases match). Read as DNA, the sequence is TGTGCCAGCAGCCAGAATGTGGACAGCCATAATGAAAAACTGTTTTTT. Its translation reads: CASSQNVDSHNEKLFF.